This T cell receptor (beta chain) was sequenced for a study of cytomegalovirus exposure and HLA in healthy donors. The PCR used 60 Vbeta and 13 Jbeta primers. Profiled with immunoSEQ multiplex PCR; TCRdb holds only in-frame clones, not every one. The sample has 180,000 or so clones, approximately 71% seen once. Deletions cut 7 bases from V and 2 bases from J, with 15 bases between. There are 14 residues in the CDR3. CDR1 is MDHEN and CDR2 is SYDVKM in the germline V gene. The V and J genes are TRBV28 and TRBJ2-7; D is perhaps TRBD2 (5 bases). This TCR came from a middle-aged woman in good health and CMV-seropositive. Sequenced: PBMCs. CDR3 loop: CASTSRAVPYEQYF. CDR3 nucleotide sequence: TGTGCCAGCACCTCGAGGGCAGTACCCTACGAGCAGTACTTC.